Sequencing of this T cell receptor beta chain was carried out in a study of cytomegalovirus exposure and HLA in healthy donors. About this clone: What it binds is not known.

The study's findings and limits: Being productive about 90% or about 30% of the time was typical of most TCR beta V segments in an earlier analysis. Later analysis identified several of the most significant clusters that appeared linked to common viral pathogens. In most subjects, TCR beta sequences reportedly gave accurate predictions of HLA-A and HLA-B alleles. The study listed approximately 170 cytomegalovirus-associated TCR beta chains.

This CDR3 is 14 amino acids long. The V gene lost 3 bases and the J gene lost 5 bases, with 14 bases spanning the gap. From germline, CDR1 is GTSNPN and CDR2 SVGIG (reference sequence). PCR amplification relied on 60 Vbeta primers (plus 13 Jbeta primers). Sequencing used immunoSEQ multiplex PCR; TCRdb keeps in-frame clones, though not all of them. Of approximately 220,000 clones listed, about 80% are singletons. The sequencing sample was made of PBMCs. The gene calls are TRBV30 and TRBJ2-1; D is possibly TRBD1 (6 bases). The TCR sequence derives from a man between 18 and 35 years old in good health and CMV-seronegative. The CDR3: CAWSLQGPNNEQFF. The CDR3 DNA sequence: TGTGCCTGGAGCCTCCAGGGGCCTAACAATGAGCAGTTCTTC.